These 3 T cell receptor beta chains share one sample of origin, sequenced in a study of shared clonotypes between healthy human individuals. TCRdb's table, derived via immunoSEQ multiplex PCR, lists solely in-frame clones and lacks some. The data contain more than 400,000 clones, about 96% of them singletons. The sample taken for sequencing was naive CD4+ T cells sorted from blood. Subset indicated: CD45RA+ positively selected. These receptors were obtained from a woman aged 25 to 39 in good health.

The chain carries TRBV28 and TRBJ2-7; 8 nucleotides match TRBD1. The CDR3 covers 11 residues. Germline V gene sequence: CDR1 MDHEN, CDR2 SYDVKM. Losses at the gene ends were 5 bases for V and 13 bases for J; bases not matched to a gene: 7. CDR3 nucleotide sequence: TGTGCCAGCAGTCTGTGGACAGGGAAATACTTC. Translating it yields CASSLWTGKYF.

The chain combines TRBV28 with TRBJ2-3; 15 bases are shared with TRBD2. CDR3 length: 17 residues. The trim removed 6 bases at V and 6 bases at J, leaving 10 bases unmatched. CDR1 and CDR2 (germline): MDHEN, SYDVKM. The CDR3, as DNA: TGTGCCAGCAGCCAGGGGACTAGCGGGAGGACACGGGATACGCAGTATTTT. Its protein product is CASSQGTSGRTRDTQYF.

This clone has just one count. This chain connects TRBV6-6 to TRBJ2-7; D ambiguous. The germline CDR1 and CDR2 sequences are MNHNY and SVGAGI (reference sequence). V gave up 7 bases and J gave up 2 bases, with 18 bases separating them. The CDR3 covers 15 residues. This CDR3 reads CASKQVARYTYEQYF. CDR3 nucleotide sequence: TGTGCCAGCAAGCAGGTAGCCCGATACACCTACGAGCAGTACTTC.